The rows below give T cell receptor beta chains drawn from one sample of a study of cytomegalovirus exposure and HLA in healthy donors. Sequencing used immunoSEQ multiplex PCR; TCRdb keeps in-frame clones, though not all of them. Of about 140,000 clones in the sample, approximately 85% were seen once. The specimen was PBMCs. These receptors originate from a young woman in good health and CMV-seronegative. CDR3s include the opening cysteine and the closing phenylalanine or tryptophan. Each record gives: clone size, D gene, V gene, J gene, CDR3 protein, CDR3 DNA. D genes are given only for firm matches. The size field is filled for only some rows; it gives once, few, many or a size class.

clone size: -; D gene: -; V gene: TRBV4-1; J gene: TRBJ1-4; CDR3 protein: CASSQGRGAGTNEKLFF; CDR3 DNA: TGCGCCAGCAGCCAAGGACGGGGGGCAGGCACTAATGAAAAACTGTTTTTT
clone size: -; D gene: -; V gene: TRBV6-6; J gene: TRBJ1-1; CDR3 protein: CASSDSRGGTEAFF; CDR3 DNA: TGTGCCAGCAGTGACAGTCGGGGGGGCACTGAAGCTTTCTTT
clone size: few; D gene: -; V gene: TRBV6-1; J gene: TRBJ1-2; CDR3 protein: CARTVDTGDYGYTF; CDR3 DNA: TGTGCCAGGACGGTTGATACAGGAGACTATGGCTACACCTTC
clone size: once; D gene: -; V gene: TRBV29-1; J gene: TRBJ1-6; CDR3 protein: CSVEIHSGSPLHF; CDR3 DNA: TGCAGCGTTGAGATCCACTCTGGTTCACCCCTCCACTTT
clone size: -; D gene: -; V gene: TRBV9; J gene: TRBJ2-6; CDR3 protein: CASSVVTGANVLTF; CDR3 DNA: TGTGCCAGCAGCGTAGTTACTGGGGCCAACGTCCTGACTTTC
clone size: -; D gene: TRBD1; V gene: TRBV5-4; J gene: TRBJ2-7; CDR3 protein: CASSRGQGRGSEQYF; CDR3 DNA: TGTGCCAGCAGCCGAGGACAGGGGAGGGGGAGCGAGCAGTACTTC
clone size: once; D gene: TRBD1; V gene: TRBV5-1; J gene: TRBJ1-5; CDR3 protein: CASSLAGGRNQPQHF; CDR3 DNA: TGCGCCAGCAGCTTGGCAGGGGGCCGCAATCAGCCCCAGCATTTT
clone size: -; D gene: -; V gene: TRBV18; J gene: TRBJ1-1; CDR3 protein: CASSLEGDTEAFF; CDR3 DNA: TGTGCCAGCTCACTCGAGGGAGACACTGAAGCTTTCTTT
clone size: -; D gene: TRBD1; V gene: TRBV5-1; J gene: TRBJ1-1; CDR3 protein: CASSRDRPTEAFF; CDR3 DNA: TGCGCCAGCAGCAGGGACAGGCCCACTGAAGCTTTCTTT
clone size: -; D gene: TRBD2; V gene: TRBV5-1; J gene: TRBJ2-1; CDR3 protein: CASSPQGLAGVNEQFF; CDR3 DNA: TGCGCCAGCAGCCCTCAGGGACTAGCGGGGGTGAATGAGCAGTTCTTC
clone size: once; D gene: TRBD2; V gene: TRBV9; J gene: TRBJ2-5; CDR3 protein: CASSVAGRGGAMETQYF; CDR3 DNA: TGTGCCAGCAGCGTAGCTGGGCGGGGGGGCGCGATGGAGACCCAGTACTTC
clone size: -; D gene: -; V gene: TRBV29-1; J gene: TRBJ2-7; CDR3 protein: CSVVTGPNSYEQYF; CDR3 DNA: TGCAGCGTTGTTACAGGCCCCAACTCCTACGAGCAGTACTTC
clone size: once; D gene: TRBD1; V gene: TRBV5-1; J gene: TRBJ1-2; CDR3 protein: CASSSTDTGGVGGYTF; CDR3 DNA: TGCGCCAGCAGCTCAACCGATACAGGGGGCGTGGGCGGCTACACCTTC
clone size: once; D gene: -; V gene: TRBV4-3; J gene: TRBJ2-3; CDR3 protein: CASSQDRETGRDTQYF; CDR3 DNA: TGCGCCAGCAGCCAAGATCGGGAGACAGGGAGAGATACGCAGTATTTT
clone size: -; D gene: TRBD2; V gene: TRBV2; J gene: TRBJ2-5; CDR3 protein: CASSEFTSGGQETQYF; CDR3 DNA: TGTGCCAGCAGTGAATTTACTAGCGGGGGGCAAGAGACCCAGTACTTC
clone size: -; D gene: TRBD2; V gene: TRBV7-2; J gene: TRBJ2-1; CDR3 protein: CASSLKAGGYNEQFF; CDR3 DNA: TGTGCCAGCAGCTTAAAAGCGGGGGGTTACAATGAGCAGTTCTTC
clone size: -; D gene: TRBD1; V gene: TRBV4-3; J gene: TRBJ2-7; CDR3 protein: CASSQDLPDRGYEQYF; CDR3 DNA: TGCGCCAGCAGCCAAGATCTACCCGACAGGGGATACGAGCAGTACTTC
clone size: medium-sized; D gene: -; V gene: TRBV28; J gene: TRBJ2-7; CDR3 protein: CASSRQADLVSNPYEQYF; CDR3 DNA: TGTGCCAGCAGTAGACAGGCGGATCTCGTATCTAACCCCTACGAGCAGTACTTC
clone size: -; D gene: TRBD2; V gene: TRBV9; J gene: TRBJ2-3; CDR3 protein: CASSGGGLSGGATDTQYF; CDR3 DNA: TGTGCCAGCAGCGGCGGGGGACTAAGCGGGGGGGCCACAGATACGCAGTATTTT
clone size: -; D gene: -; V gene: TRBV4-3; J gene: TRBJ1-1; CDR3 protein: CASSQDFNRAEAFF; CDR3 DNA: TGCGCCAGCAGCCAAGATTTTAACCGAGCTGAAGCTTTCTTT
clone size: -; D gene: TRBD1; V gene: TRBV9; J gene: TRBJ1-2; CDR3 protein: CASSVEPGTGLGYTF; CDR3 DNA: TGTGCCAGCAGCGTAGAGCCGGGGACAGGGCTAGGCTACACCTTC
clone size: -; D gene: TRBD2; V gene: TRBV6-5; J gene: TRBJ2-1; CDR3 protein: CASSYGGEGGEQFF; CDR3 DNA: TGTGCCAGCAGCTACGGGGGGGAGGGGGGTGAGCAGTTCTTC
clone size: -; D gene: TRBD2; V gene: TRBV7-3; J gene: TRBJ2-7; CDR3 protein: CASSLNLAGEQYF; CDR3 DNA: TGTGCCAGCAGCTTAAATCTAGCGGGCGAGCAGTACTTC
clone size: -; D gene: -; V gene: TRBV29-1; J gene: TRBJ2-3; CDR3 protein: CSVVRQGGDTQYF; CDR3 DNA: TGCAGCGTTGTGCGGCAGGGTGGAGATACGCAGTATTTT
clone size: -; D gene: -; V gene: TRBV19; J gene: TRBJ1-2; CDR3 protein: CASSIIRAGKGYTF; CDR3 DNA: TGTGCCAGTAGTATCATAAGGGCAGGGAAAGGCTACACCTTC
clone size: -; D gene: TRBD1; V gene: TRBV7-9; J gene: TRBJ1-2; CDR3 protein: CASSIQGAGGYTF; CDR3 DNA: TGTGCCAGCAGCATACAGGGGGCAGGTGGCTACACCTTC
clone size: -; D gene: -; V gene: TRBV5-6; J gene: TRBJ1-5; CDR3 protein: CASSLLDQPQHF; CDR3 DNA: TGTGCCAGCAGCTTATTAGATCAGCCCCAGCATTTT
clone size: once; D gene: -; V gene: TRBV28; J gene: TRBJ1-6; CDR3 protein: CASSRTGGGSPLHF; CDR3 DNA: TGTGCCAGCAGCAGGACGGGGGGGGGTTCACCCCTCCACTTT
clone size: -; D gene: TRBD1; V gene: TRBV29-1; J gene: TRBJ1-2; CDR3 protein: CSVETGTGGGYTF; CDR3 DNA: TGCAGCGTTGAGACCGGGACAGGGGGTGGCTACACCTTC
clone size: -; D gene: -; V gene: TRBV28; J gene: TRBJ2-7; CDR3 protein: CASSSLGRSYEQYF; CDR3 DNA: TGTGCCAGCAGTTCCCTCGGTCGCTCCTACGAGCAGTACTTC
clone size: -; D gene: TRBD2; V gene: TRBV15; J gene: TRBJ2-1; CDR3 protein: CATSSYGGANNEQFF; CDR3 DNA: TGTGCCACCAGCAGCTACGGGGGGGCCAACAATGAGCAGTTCTTC
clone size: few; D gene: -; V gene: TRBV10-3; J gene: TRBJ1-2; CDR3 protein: CAAQDGGANYGYTF; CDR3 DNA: TGTGCCGCCCAGGACGGGGGGGCTAACTATGGCTACACCTTC
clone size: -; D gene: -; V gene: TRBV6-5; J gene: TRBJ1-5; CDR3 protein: CASSQAGNNQPQHF; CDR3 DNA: TGTGCCAGCAGCCAGGCAGGGAACAATCAGCCCCAGCATTTT
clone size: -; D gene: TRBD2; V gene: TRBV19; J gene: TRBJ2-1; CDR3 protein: CASSPPLAGGLEQFF; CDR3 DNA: TGTGCCAGTAGTCCGCCCCTAGCGGGGGGTCTTGAGCAGTTCTTC
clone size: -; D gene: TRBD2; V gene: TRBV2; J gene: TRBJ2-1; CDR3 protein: CASSPTSGKDYNEQFF; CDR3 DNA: TGTGCCAGCAGCCCCACTAGCGGTAAAGACTACAATGAGCAGTTCTTC
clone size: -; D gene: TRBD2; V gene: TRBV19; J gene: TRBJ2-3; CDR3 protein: CASTPSGVTDTQYF; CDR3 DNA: TGTGCCAGTACCCCTAGCGGAGTCACAGATACGCAGTATTTT
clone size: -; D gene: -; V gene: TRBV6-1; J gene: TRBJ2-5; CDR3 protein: CASSERQGRETQYF; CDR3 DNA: TGTGCCAGCAGTGAAAGGCAGGGGAGAGAGACCCAGTACTTC
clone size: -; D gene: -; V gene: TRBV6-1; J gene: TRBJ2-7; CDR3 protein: CASSRARVGEQYF; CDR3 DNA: TGTGCCAGCAGCAGAGCGCGGGTCGGGGAGCAGTACTTC
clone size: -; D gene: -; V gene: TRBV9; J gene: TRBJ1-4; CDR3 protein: CASSVGAGNEKLFF; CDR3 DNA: TGTGCCAGCAGCGTAGGGGCAGGGAATGAAAAACTGTTTTTT